The 22 T cell receptor beta chains reported below all come from one sample, sequenced in a study of cytomegalovirus exposure and HLA in healthy donors. The study ran its PCR with 60 Vbeta and 13 Jbeta primers. Here immunoSEQ multiplex PCR was the method, and the copy in TCRdb shows in-frame clones only, minus some. The sample lists 70,000 to 95,000 clones, roughly 79% occurring once. What was sequenced was PBMCs. The receptors derive from a woman aged 25-40 years in good health and CMV-seronegative.

In nucleotides, the CDR3 is TGTGCCAGCAGTGAAAACAGCCTACGGAATCAGCCCCAGCATTTT. Encoded protein: CASSENSLRNQPQHF. The chain uses TRBV6-1 and TRBJ1-5; D is uncertain. Germline V gene lookup returns CDR1 MNHNS and CDR2 SASEGT. This CDR3 region has 15 residues. V was cut by 2 bases and J by 4 bases, with 12 bases left in between.

This chain joins TRBV19 and TRBJ2-7, with 7 bases lining up with TRBD1. CDR1 and CDR2 (germline): LNHDA, SQIVND (reference sequence). With 6 bases clipped from V and 0 bases from J, the junction kept 11 bases outside the gene matches. The CDR3 runs 16 residues. The chain's CDR3 is CASRNNRGRSSYEQYF. CDR3 bases: TGTGCCAGTAGAAACAACAGGGGCCGTAGCTCCTACGAGCAGTACTTC. Filled out from reference TRBV19 and TRBJ2-7, the complete variable domain reads DGGITQSPKYLFRKEGQNVTLSCEQNLNHDAMYWYRQDPGQGLRLIYYSQIVNDFQKGDIAEGYSVSREKKESFPLTVTSAQKNPTAFYLCASRNNRGRSSYEQYFGPGTRLTVT.

This chain joins TRBV19 and TRBJ2-7; the match to TRBD2 covers 7 bases. Germline V gene lookup returns CDR1 LNHDA and CDR2 SQIVND (reference sequence). The CDR3 runs 15 residues. The J segment lost 0 bases and the V segment lost 6 bases, leaving 8 bases of the junction unmatched. The CDR3 here is CASSPSSGGSYEQYF. CDR3 bases: TGTGCCAGTAGCCCCTCTAGCGGAGGCTCCTACGAGCAGTACTTC.

This chain connects TRBV7-2 to TRBJ2-7; 9 bases map to TRBD2. CDR3 length equals 15 residues. V was pared by 6 bases and J by 1 base, with 7 bases of the junction left unmatched. CDR1 is SGHTA and CDR2 is FQGNSA in the germline V gene. The CDR3 coding sequence is TGTGCCAGCAGTAGGGGACTAGCAGAATCCTACGAGCAGTACTTC. Encoded protein: CASSRGLAESYEQYF.

The rearrangement uses TRBV11-2 and TRBJ2-7; D might be TRBD1 (5 bases). This CDR3 comprises 16 residues. The germline V gene encodes CDR1 SGHAT and CDR2 FQNNGV. V gave up 5 bases and J gave up 1 base, with 18 bases separating them. CDR3 in DNA: TGTGCCAGCAGCCCCCAGACAGTCCCAGTTTCCTACGAGCAGTACTTC. Its protein product is CASSPQTVPVSYEQYF.

This clone has a handful of counts. The chain is built from TRBV6-1 and TRBJ2-1, with TRBD1 identical over 9 bases. CDR1 is MNHNS, CDR2 SASEGT, per germline. Trimming cost V 1 base and J 7 bases; bases outside gene matches: 2. This CDR3 contains 14 residues. The CDR3 DNA follows: TGTGCCAGCAGTGAAGGGACAGGGGTTAATGAGCAGTTCTTC. Its translation: CASSEGTGVNEQFF.

In this sample, this clone turned up once. V gene TRBV12-1 combines with J gene TRBJ2-7; whether TRBD2, the table's D call, matches the DNA was not checked. TRBV12-1 represents a pseudogene. CDR3 size: 15 residues. CDR3 in amino acids: CASSLSSSSSYEQYF. DNA of the CDR3: TGTGCCAGCAGCTTGAGCTCTTCAAGCTCCTACGAGCAGTACTTC.

This chain uses TRBV9 with TRBJ2-3, with 9 bases identical to TRBD2. The CDR3 is 14 amino acids. Germline assignment: CDR1 SGDLS and CDR2 YYNGEE. Germline trimming cut 7 bases from V and 1 base from J; bases unmatched to any gene: 4. The CDR3 DNA is TGTGCCAGCGGGCGGACTAGCGGCACAGATACGCAGTATTTT. Its translation: CASGRTSGTDTQYF.

The CDR3 bases are TGTGCCAGCAGTTACAGGGGGGGTCGGTACACTGAAGCTTTCTTT. It specifies CASSYRGGRYTEAFF. The gene calls are TRBV6-6 and TRBJ1-1, with D possibly matching TRBD1 (6 bases). This CDR3 has 15 residues. V gave up 2 bases and J gave up 3 bases, with 13 bases separating them. The germline V gene encodes CDR1 MNHNY and CDR2 SVGAGI (reference sequence).

This chain links TRBV5-1 with TRBJ2-1, with a weak D call TRBD1 (6 bases). The ends were cut back, 0 bases at V and 6 bases at J, with 7 bases in the middle. CDR1 and CDR2 from the germline V gene are SGHRS and YFSETQ. There are 13 residues in the CDR3. CDR3: CASSLEGGNEQFF. The DNA of the CDR3 is TGCGCCAGCAGCTTGGAAGGGGGCAATGAGCAGTTCTTC.

CDR3: CASSPRGYTEAFF. The DNA of the CDR3 is TGTGCCAGCAGCCCTAGGGGGTACACTGAAGCTTTCTTT. V usage is TRBV7-9 and J usage is TRBJ1-1; the D gene is possibly TRBD1 (6 bases). The CDR3 sequence is 13 residues long. Trimming pared 5 bases from V and 3 bases from J, leaving 10 bases between. Germline V CDR1 and CDR2: SEHNR, FQNEAQ (reference sequence).

About this clone itself: The junction differs from germline at one of its ends, possibly a read error. The chain carries TRBV7-2 and TRBJ2-3; 10 positions agree with TRBD1. The germline gives CDR1 SGHTA, CDR2 FQGNSA. The CDR3 loop spans 12 amino acids. The CDR3 protein is CASSSRDRGQVF. As DNA, the CDR3 is TGTGCCAGCAGCTCCAGGGACAGGGGCCAAGTTTTT.

J is TRBJ1-5 and V is TRBV5-6; D is perhaps TRBD1 (6 bases). The length of the CDR3 is 16 residues. The germline gives CDR1 SGHDT, CDR2 YYEEEE. Trimming removed 3 bases at V and 9 bases at J, with 22 bases between. The CDR3 nucleotides read TGTGCCAGCAGCTCGACAGGCGGTGGATCATGGCCGCCCCAGCATTTT. Translating gives CASSSTGGGSWPPQHF.

This clone appeared a few times. The genes are TRBV27 and TRBJ2-6, with 9 bases that match TRBD1. The V gene end was trimmed by 5 bases and the J gene end by 0 bases; junction bases not matched to a gene: 11. CDR1 and CDR2 from the germline V gene are MNHEY and SMNVEV (reference sequence). The CDR3 is made up of 19 amino acids. In DNA form, the CDR3 reads TGTGCCAGCAGTGCCAACCCGGGACAGGGAAGCTCTGGGGCCAACGTCCTGACTTTC. Its protein product is CASSANPGQGSSGANVLTF.

This clone showed up just a few times. The chain carries TRBV5-4 and TRBJ2-7; maybe TRBD1 (6 bases). Deletions cut 3 bases from V and 0 bases from J, with 13 bases between. This CDR3 spans 15 amino acids. CDR1 and CDR2 (germline): SGHNT, YYREEE (reference sequence). The CDR3 DNA reads TGTGCCAGCAGCTGGGGCCGGGACAACTCCTACGAGCAGTACTTC. Its protein is CASSWGRDNSYEQYF.

The rearrangement joins TRBV11-2 to TRBJ1-3; 9 bases line up with TRBD1. Losses at the gene ends were 4 bases for V and 0 bases for J; bases not matched to a gene: 13. The germline V gene has CDR1 SGHAT and CDR2 FQNNGV. The CDR3 sequence is 19 residues long. The CDR3 reads CASSSHRDRDPFSGNTIYF. In nucleotides, the CDR3 is TGTGCCAGCAGCTCACACCGGGACAGGGACCCGTTCTCTGGAAACACCATATATTTT. The full variable domain, in which reference TRBV11-2 and TRBJ1-3 provide the parts outside the CDR3, is EAGVAQSPRYKIIEKRQSVAFWCNPISGHATLYWYQQILGQGPKLLIQFQNNGVVDDSQLPKDRFSAERLKGVDSTLKIQPAKLEDSAVYLCASSSHRDRDPFSGNTIYFGEGSWLTVV.

Here the CDR3 reads CASSSDFRGSSYEQYF. The CDR3 region has the DNA TGTGCCAGCAGCTCAGATTTCAGGGGAAGCTCCTACGAGCAGTACTTC. J is TRBJ2-5 and V is TRBV27, with D tentatively TRBD1 (6 bases). With the DNA end fitting TRBJ2-7 better, the J assignment may be wrong. Germline CDR1 is MNHEY and CDR2 is SMNVEV (reference sequence). The CDR3 has 16 residues.

Notes on this clone: Germline and junction disagree at one end, which may indicate a read error. CDR3 region: CSSSLGGTVPYEQYF. The CDR3, as DNA: TGTTCCAGCAGCTTAGGGGGGACAGTCCCCTACGAGCAGTACTTC. This chain connects TRBV7-9 to TRBJ2-7, with D possibly matching TRBD1 (7 bases). The CDR3 is 15 residues long. Per the germline V gene, CDR1 is SEHNR and CDR2 is FQNEAQ (reference sequence).

This chain joins TRBV21-1 and TRBJ2-1; TRBD2 is the table's D call and was not checked against the DNA. TRBV21-1 is a pseudogene. The CDR3 contains 16 residues. Here the CDR3 reads CASSNPRAGGPSEQFF. The CDR3 DNA reads as TGTGCCAGCAGCAACCCCCGAGCGGGAGGGCCTAGTGAGCAGTTCTTC.

The rearrangement uses TRBV11-2 and TRBJ1-1; no clear D gene. V lost 5 bases, J lost 1 base, and 8 bases lay in between. The V gene's germline CDR1 is SGHAT and CDR2 FQNNGV. The CDR3 covers 13 residues. CDR3 sequence (DNA): TGTGCCAGCAGCCGTACACCGAACACTGAAGCTTTCTTT. This gives the protein CASSRTPNTEAFF.

This clone occurred a few times. This chain links TRBV6-1 with TRBJ1-5; 7 positions match TRBD1. V was clipped by 4 bases and J by 1 base; unmatched bases: 7. Looked up from germline, CDR1 is MNHNS and CDR2 is SASEGT. This CDR3 comprises 16 residues. DNA for the CDR3: TGTGCCAGCAGTGCACGACAGGGACGGAGCAATCAGCCCCAGCATTTT. This encodes CASSARQGRSNQPQHF.

The chain joins TRBV10-3 to TRBJ2-3; TRBD1 aligns across 9 bases. Per the germline V gene, CDR1 is ENHRY and CDR2 is SYGVKD. This CDR3 region has 16 residues. J lost 1 base, V lost 6 bases, and 8 bases had no gene match. CDR3 DNA: TGTGCCATCAGCCGAGGGACAGGGCAGGGCACAGATACGCAGTATTTT. This codes for CAISRGTGQGTDTQYF.